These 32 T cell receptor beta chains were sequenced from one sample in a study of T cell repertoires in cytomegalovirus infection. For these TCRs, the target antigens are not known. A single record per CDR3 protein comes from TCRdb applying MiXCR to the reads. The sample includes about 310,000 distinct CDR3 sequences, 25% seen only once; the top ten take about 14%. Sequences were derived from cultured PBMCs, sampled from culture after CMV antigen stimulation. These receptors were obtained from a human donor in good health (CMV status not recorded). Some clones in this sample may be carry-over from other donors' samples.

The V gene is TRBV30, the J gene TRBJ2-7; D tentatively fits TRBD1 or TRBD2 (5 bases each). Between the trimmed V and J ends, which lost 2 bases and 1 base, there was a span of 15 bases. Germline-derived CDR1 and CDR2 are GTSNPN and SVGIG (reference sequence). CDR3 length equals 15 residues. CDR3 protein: CAWSSLRGSSYEQYF. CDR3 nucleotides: TGTGCCTGGAGTTCCCTGAGGGGATCGTCCTACGAGCAGTACTTC.

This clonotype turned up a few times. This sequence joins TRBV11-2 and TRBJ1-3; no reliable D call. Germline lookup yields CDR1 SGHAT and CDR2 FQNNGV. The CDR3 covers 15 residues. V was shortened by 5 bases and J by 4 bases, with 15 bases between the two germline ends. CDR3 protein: CASSLRAFSGNTIYF. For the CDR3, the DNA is TGTGCCAGCAGCCTGAGGGCCTTTTCCGGAAACACCATATATTTT.

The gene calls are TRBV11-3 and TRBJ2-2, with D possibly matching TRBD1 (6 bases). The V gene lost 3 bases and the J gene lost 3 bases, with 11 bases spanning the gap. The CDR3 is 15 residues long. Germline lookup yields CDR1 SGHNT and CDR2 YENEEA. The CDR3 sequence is CASSFRGRDTGELFF. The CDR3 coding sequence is TGTGCCAGCAGCTTCAGGGGTAGGGACACCGGGGAGCTGTTTTTT.

This CDR3 reads CASSNRDGNTGELFF. The CDR3 DNA reads as TGTGCCAGCAGCAACCGGGACGGTAACACCGGGGAGCTGTTTTTT. This chain connects TRBV7-9 to TRBJ2-2, with D possibly being TRBD1 or TRBD2 (5 bases each). CDR3 length equals 15 residues. V was clipped by 5 bases and J by 2 bases, with 12 bases between them. Germline loops: CDR1 SEHNR, CDR2 FQNEAQ (reference sequence).

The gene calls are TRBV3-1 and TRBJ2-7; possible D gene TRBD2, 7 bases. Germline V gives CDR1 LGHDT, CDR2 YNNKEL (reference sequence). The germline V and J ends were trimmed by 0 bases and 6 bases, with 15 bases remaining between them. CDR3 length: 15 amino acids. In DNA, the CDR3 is TGTGCCAGCAGCCAAGAACTCGCGGGGGCGGGCGAGCAGTACTTC. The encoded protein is CASSQELAGAGEQYF.

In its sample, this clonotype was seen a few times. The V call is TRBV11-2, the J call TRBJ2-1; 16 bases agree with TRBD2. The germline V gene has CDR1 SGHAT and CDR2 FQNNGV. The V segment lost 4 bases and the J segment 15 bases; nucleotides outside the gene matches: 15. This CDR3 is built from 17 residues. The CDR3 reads CASSSGTSGRAYESAFF. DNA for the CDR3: TGTGCCAGCAGCTCCGGGACTAGCGGGAGGGCCTACGAGTCTGCGTTCTTC.

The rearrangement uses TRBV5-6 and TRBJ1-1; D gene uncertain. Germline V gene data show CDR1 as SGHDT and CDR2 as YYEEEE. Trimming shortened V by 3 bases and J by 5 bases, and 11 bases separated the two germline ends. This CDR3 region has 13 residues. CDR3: CASSSPGNTEAFF. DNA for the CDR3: TGTGCCAGCAGCTCACCAGGCAATACTGAAGCTTTCTTT. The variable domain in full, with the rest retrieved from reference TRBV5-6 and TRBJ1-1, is DAGVTQSPTHLIKTRGQQVTLRCSPKSGHDTVSWYQQALGQGPQFIFQYYEEEERQRGNFPDRFSGHQFPNYSSELNVNALLLGDSALYLCASSSPGNTEAFFGQGTRLTVV.

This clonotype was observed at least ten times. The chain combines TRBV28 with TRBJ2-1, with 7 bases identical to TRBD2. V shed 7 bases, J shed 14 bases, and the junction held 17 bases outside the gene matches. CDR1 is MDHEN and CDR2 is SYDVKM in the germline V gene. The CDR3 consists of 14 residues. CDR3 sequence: CASKWGGAGSVKFF. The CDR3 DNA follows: TGTGCCAGCAAGTGGGGGGGAGCGGGAAGTGTCAAGTTCTTC.

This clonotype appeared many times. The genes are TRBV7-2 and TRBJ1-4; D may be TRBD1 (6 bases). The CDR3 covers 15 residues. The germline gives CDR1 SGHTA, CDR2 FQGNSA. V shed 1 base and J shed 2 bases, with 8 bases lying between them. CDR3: CASSLEGGTNEKLFF. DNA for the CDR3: TGTGCCAGCAGCTTAGAAGGGGGGACTAATGAAAAACTGTTTTTT.

The CDR3 sequence: CASSDRRSGELFF. CDR3 coding DNA: TGCGCCAGCAGTGATAGGCGGTCCGGGGAGCTGTTTTTT. The chain has TRBV10-1 and TRBJ2-2; D unresolved. Looked up from germline, CDR1 is WNHNN and CDR2 is SYGVQD (reference sequence). This CDR3 has 13 amino acids. The ends were cut back, 3 bases at V and 6 bases at J, with 8 bases in the middle.

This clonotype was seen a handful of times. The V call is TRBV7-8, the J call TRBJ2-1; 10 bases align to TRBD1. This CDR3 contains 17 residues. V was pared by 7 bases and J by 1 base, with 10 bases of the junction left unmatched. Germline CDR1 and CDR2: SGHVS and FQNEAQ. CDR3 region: CASNNRDRGGSYNEQFF. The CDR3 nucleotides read TGTGCCAGCAACAACCGGGACAGGGGAGGGTCCTACAATGAGCAGTTCTTC. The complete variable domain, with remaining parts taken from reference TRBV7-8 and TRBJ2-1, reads GAGVSQSPRYKVAKRGQDVALRCDPISGHVSLFWYQQALGQGPEFLTYFQNEAQLDKSGLPSDRFFAERPEGSVSTLKIQRTQQEDSAVYLCASNNRDRGGSYNEQFFGPGTRLTVL.

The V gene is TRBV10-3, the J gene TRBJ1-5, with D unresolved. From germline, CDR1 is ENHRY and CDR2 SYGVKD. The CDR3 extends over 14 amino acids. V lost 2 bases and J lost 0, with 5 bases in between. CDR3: CAISELYSNQPQHF. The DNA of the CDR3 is TGTGCCATCAGTGAGCTTTATAGCAATCAGCCCCAGCATTTT.

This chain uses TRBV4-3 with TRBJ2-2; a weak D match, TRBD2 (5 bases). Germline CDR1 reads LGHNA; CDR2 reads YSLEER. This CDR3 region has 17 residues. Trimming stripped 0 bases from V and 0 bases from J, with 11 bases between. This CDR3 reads CASSQDRVASNTGELFF. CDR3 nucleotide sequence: TGCGCCAGCAGCCAAGATCGGGTAGCGTCGAACACCGGGGAGCTGTTTTTT.

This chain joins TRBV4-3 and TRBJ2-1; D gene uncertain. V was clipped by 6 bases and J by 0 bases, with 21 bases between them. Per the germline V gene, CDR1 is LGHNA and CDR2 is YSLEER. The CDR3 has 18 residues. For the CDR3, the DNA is TGCGCCAGCAGTTTTGTGCCGATTGCGGTTCGCTCCTACAATGAGCAGTTCTTC. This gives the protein CASSFVPIAVRSYNEQFF.

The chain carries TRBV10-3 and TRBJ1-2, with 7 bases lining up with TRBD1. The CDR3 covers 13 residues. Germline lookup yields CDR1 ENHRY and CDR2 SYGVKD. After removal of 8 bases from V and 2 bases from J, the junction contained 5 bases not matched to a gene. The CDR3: CAIAGRGNYGYTF. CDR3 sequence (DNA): TGTGCCATCGCCGGCAGGGGGAACTATGGCTACACCTTC.

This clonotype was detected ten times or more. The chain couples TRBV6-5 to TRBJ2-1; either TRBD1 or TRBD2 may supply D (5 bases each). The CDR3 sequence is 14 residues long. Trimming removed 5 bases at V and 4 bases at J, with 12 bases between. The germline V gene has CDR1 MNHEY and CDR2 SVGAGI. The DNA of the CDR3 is TGTGCCAGCAGTCCGGGACCGTCATACAATGAGCAGTTCTTC. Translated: CASSPGPSYNEQFF.

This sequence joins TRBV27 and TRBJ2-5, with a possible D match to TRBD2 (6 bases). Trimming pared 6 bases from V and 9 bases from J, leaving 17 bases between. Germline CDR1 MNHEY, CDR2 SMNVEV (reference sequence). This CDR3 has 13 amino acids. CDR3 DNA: TGTGCCAGCAGCCCTAGCGCCGAGGCGGCCCAGTACTTC. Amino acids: CASSPSAEAAQYF.

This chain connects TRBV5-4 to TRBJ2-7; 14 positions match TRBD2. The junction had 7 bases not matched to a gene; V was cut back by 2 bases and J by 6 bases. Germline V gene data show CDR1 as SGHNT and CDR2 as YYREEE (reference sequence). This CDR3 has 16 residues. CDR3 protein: CASSLGTSGSAGEQYF. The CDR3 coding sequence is TGTGCCAGCAGCTTAGGGACTAGCGGGAGTGCGGGCGAGCAGTACTTC.

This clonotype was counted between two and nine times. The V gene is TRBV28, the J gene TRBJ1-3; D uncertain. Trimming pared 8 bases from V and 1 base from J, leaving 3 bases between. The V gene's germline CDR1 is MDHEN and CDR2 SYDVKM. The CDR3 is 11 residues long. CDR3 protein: CASGSGNTIYF. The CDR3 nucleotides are TGTGCCAGCGGATCTGGAAACACCATATATTTT.

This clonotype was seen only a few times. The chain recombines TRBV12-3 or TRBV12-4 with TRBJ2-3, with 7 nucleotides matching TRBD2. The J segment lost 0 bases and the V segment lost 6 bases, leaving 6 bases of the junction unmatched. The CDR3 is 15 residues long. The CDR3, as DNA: TGTGCCAGCAGCGGACTAGGCTCTAGCACAGATACGCAGTATTTT. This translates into CASSGLGSSTDTQYF.

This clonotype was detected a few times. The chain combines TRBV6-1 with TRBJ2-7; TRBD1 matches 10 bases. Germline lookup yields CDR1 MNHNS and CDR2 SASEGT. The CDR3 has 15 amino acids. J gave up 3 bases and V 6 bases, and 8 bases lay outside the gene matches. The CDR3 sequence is CASSPGQGVSYEQYV. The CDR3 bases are TGTGCCAGCAGCCCCGGACAGGGGGTCAGCTACGAGCAGTACGTC.

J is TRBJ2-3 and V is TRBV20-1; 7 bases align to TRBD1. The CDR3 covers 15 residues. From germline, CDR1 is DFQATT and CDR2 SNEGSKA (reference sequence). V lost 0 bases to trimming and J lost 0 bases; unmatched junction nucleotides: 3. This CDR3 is CSARDDRESTDTQYF. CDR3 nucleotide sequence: TGCAGTGCTAGAGACGACAGGGAGAGCACAGATACGCAGTATTTT.

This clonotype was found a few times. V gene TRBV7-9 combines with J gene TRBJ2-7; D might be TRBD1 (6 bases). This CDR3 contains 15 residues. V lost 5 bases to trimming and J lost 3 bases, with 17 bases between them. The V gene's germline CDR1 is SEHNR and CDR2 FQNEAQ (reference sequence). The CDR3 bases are TGTGCCAGCAGCCCTAGGGACACCAGGGGCTACGAGCAGTACTTC. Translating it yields CASSPRDTRGYEQYF.

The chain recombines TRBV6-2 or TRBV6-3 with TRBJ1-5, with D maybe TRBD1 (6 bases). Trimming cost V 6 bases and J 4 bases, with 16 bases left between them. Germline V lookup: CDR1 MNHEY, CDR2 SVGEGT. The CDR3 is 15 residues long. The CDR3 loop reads CASSTGTRANQPQHF. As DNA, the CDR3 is TGTGCCAGCAGCACCGGGACAAGGGCAAATCAGCCCCAGCATTTT.

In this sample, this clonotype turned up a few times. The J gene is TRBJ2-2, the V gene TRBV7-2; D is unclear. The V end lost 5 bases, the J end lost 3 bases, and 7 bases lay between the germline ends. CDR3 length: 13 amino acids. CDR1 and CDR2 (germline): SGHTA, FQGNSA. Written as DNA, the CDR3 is TGTGCCAGCAGCAACTCTTACACCGGGGAGCTGTTTTTT. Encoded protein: CASSNSYTGELFF.

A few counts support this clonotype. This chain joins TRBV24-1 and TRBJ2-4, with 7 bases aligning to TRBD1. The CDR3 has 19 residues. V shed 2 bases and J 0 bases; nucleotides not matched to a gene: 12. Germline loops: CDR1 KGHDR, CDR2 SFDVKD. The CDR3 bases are TGTGCCACCAGTGATTCATCCGGACAGGAAAGCGAAGCCAAAAACATTCAGTACTTC. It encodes CATSDSSGQESEAKNIQYF.

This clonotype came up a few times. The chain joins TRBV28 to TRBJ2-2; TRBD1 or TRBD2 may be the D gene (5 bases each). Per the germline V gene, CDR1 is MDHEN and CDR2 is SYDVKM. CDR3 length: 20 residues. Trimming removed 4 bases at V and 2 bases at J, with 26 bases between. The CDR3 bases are TGTGCCAGCAGTTCCCGGTGGGACGACGCGCCAGTAAGCAACACCGGGGAGCTGTTTTTT. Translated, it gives CASSSRWDDAPVSNTGELFF.

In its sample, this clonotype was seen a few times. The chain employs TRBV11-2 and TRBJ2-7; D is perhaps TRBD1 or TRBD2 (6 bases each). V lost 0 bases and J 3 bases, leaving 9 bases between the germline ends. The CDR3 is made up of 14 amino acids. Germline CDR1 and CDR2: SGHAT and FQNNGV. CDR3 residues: CASSLEGGRYEQYV. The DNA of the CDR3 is TGTGCCAGCAGCTTAGAGGGGGGCCGCTACGAGCAGTACGTC.

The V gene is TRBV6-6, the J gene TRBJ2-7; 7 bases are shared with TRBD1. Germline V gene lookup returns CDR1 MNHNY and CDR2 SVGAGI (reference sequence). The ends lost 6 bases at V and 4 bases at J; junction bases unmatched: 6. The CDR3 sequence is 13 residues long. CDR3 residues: CASRQTGNYEQYF. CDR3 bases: TGTGCCAGCAGGCAGACAGGGAATTACGAGCAGTACTTC.

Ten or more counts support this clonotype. In DNA, the CDR3 is TGTGCCAGCAGTTATAGGGGCAGGGGGAGCTATGGCTACACCTTC. Encoded protein: CASSYRGRGSYGYTF. This chain connects TRBV6-5 to TRBJ1-2; 7 positions agree with TRBD1. Germline V gene lookup returns CDR1 MNHEY and CDR2 SVGAGI. The V gene end was trimmed by 3 bases and the J gene end by 4 bases; junction bases not matched to a gene: 8. The CDR3 runs to 15 residues.

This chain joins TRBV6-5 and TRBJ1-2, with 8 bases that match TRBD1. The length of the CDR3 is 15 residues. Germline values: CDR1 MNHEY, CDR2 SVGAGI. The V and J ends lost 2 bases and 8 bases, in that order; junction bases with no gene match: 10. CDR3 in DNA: TGTGCCAGCAGTTACGGGACAGGCCTGACAGGGGGCTACACCTTC. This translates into CASSYGTGLTGGYTF.

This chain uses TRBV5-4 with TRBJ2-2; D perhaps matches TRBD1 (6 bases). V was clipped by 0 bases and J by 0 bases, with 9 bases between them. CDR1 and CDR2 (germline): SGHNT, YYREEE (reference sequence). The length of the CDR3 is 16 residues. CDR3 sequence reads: CASSLEQGSNTGELFF. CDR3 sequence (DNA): TGTGCCAGCAGCTTGGAACAGGGCTCGAACACCGGGGAGCTGTTTTTT. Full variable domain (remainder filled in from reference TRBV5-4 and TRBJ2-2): ETGVTQSPTHLIKTRGQQVTLRCSSQSGHNTVSWYQQALGQGPQFIFQYYREEENGRGNFPPRFSGLQFPNYSSELNVNALELDDSALYLCASSLEQGSNTGELFFGEGSRLTVL.